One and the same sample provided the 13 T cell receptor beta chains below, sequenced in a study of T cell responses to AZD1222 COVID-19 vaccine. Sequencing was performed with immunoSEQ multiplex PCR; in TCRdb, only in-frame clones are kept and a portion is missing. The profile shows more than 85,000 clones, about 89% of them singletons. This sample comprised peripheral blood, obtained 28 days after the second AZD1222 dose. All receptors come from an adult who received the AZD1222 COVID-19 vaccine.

In nucleotides, the CDR3 is TGTGCCAGCAGCACAACTAGCGGGGGGGCCGGGGACCAGCAGTTCTTC. This translates into CASSTTSGGAGDQQFF. The chain combines TRBV7-2 with TRBJ2-1; TRBD2 matches 13 bases. V trimming: 5 bases; J trimming: 11 bases; junction bases outside the gene matches: 12. Germline V gene sequence: CDR1 SGHTA, CDR2 FQGNSA. This CDR3 has 16 amino acids.

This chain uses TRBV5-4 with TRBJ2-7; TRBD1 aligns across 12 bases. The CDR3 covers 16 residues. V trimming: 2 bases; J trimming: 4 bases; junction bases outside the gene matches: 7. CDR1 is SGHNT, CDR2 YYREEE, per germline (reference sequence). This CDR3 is CASSLHGTGGTYEQYF. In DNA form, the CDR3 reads TGTGCCAGCAGCTTACATGGGACAGGGGGCACTTACGAGCAGTACTTC.

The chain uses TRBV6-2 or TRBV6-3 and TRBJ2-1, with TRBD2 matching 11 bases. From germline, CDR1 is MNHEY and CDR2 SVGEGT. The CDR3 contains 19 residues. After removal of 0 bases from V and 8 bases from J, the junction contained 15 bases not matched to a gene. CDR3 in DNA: TGTGCCAGCAGTTACTCCGGCCTAGCGGGAGGCCACGGATTAGATGAGCAGTTCTTC. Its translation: CASSYSGLAGGHGLDEQFF.

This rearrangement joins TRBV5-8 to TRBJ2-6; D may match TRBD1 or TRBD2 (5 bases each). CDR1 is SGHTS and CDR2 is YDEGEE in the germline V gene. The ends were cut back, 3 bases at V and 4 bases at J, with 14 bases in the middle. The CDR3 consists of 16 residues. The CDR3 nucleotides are TGTGCCAGCAGCTGGTTGAGGGGTACCGGGGCCAACGTCCTGACTTTC. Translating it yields CASSWLRGTGANVLTF.

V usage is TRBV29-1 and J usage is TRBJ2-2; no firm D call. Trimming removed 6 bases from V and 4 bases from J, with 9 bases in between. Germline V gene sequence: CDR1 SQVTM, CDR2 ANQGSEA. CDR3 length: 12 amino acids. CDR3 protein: CSVPRTTGELFF. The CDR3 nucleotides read TGCAGCGTACCCAGGACCACCGGGGAGCTGTTTTTT.

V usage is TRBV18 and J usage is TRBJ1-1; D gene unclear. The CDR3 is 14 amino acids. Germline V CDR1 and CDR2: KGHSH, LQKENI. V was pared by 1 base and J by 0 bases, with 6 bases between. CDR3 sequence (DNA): TGTGCCAGCTCACCACAGGGAATGAACACTGAAGCTTTCTTT. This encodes CASSPQGMNTEAFF.

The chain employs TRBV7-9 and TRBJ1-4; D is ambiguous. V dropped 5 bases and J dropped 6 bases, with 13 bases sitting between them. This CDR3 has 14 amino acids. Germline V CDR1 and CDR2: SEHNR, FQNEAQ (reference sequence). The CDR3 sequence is CASSGMGYHEKLFF. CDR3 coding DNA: TGTGCCAGCAGCGGTATGGGTTACCATGAAAAACTGTTTTTT.

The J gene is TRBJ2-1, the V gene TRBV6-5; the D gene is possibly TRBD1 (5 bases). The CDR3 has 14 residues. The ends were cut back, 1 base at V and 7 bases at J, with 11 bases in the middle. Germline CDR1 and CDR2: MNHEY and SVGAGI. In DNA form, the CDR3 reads TGTGCCAGCAGTTACTTCAGGGCTGATAATGAGCAGTTCTTC. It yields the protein CASSYFRADNEQFF.

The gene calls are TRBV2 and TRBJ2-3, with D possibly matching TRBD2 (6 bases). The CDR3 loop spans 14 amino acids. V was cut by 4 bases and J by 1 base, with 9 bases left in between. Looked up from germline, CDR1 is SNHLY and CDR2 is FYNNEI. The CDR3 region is CASSVASGTDTQYF. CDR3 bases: TGTGCCAGCAGTGTGGCTAGCGGCACAGATACGCAGTATTTT.

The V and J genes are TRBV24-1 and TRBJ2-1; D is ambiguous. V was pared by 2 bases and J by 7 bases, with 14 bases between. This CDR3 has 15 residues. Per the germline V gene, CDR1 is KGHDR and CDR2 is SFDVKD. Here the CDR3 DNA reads TGTGCCACCAGTGATTCGGGTCGCTATGGGAATGAGCAGTTCTTC. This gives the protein CATSDSGRYGNEQFF.

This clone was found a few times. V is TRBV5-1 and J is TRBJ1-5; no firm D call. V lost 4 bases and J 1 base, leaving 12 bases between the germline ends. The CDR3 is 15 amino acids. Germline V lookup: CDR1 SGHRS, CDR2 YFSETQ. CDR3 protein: CASSEGFGSNQPQHF. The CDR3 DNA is TGCGCCAGCAGCGAGGGCTTTGGGAGCAATCAGCCCCAGCATTTT.

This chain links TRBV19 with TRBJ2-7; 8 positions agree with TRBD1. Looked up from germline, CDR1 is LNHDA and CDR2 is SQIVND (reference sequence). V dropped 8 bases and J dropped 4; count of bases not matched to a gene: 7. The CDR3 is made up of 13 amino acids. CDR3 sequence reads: CASAGTGAYEQYF. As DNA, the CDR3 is TGTGCCAGTGCCGGGACAGGCGCTTACGAGCAGTACTTC.

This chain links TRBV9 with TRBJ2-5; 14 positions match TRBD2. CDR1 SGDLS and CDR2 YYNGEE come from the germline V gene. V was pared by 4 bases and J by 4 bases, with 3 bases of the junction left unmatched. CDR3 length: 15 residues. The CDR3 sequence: CASSPGLAGVETQYF. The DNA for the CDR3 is TGTGCCAGCAGCCCGGGACTAGCGGGAGTAGAGACCCAGTACTTC.